This T cell receptor beta chain was obtained from a study of T cells of healthy individuals (dated by TCRdb to 2016 to 2019). Library preparation used 5' RACE. The listed sequencing device is Illumina MiSeq. In-frame beta chains were kept once TCRdb had trimmed the public reads at Q25 with fastp and called clones with MiXCR. Each entry merges the rows of one CDR3 protein and shows their most common DNA and genes. Within this sample are around 63,000 distinct CDR3 sequences, with under 20% of them counted one time only. About 4.4% of the sample lies in the top ten. Looking up the germline V gene (reference sequence) yields CDR1 PRHDT and CDR2 FYEKMQ. The CDR3 has 16 amino acids, counting the end cysteine and phenylalanine. Only the CDR3 DNA stays, 48 bases, in frame from base 1. The V end gives up 3 bases and the J end 5 bases, leaving 10 bases in the junction not matched to a gene. This clonotype was observed a handful of times. This receptor's antigen is unknown. Per-base qualities were not stored, and no clone one base away is much larger.

The chain employs TRBV13 and TRBJ2-5; TRBD1 agrees with 9 junctional bases. The TCR sequence derives from a human donor in good health. The DNA is TGTGCCAGCAGCTTCCCGGGACAGGGTTTGTTGGAGACCCAGTACTTC. Its amino acids are CASSFPGQGLLETQYF.